These 29 T cell receptor beta chains were sequenced from one sample in a study of T cell responses to AZD1222 COVID-19 vaccine. Here immunoSEQ multiplex PCR was the method, and the copy in TCRdb shows in-frame clones only, minus some. The sample contains 100,000 or so clones, 85% to 90% of which appear only once. Material: peripheral blood, obtained on day 0 of AZD1222 vaccination. The receptors were gathered from an adult in good health.

This rearrangement joins TRBV10-2 to TRBJ2-5; tentatively, D is TRBD1 or TRBD2 (5 bases each). The CDR3 length is 15 residues. Germline V gives CDR1 WSHSY, CDR2 SAAADI. V dropped 3 bases and J dropped 7 bases, with 18 bases sitting between them. CDR3 nucleotide sequence: TGCGCCAGCAGTGAAGTTGGCTCCTTGGGGACGACCCAGTACTTC. Its protein product is CASSEVGSLGTTQYF.

The CDR3 DNA is TGCGCCAGCAGCCCTAAGTCGGGGCTAGCGGGAATCATGGAGCAGTTCTTC. Amino acids: CASSPKSGLAGIMEQFF. The J gene is TRBJ2-1, the V gene TRBV4-1, with 9 nucleotides matching TRBD2. The CDR3 covers 17 residues. The V gene's germline CDR1 is MGHRA and CDR2 YSYEKL. V shed 4 bases, J shed 10 bases, and the junction held 17 bases outside the gene matches.

The chain combines TRBV6-5 with TRBJ1-6; D is undetermined. This CDR3 has 13 amino acids. Trimming took off 8 bases at V and 10 bases at J, with 15 bases between the two ends. CDR1 and CDR2 (germline): MNHEY, SVGAGI. The CDR3 sequence: CASFGGFGSPLHF. The CDR3 nucleotides read TGTGCCAGCTTTGGAGGGTTCGGCTCACCCCTCCACTTT.

The chain is built from TRBV7-8 and TRBJ1-1; D is possibly TRBD1 (5 bases). This CDR3 region has 15 residues. V lost 1 base to trimming and J lost 7 bases, with 16 bases between them. Per the germline V gene, CDR1 is SGHVS and CDR2 is FQNEAQ. Here the CDR3 DNA reads TGTGCCAGCAGCTTAGGCCCGGGTCAACAGGTTGAAGCTTTCTTT. Its protein is CASSLGPGQQVEAFF.

The chain combines TRBV18 with TRBJ1-5; D not certain. The CDR3 sequence is 14 residues long. V shed 3 bases and J shed 0 bases, with 6 bases lying between them. Looked up from germline, CDR1 is KGHSH and CDR2 is LQKENI. Here the CDR3 DNA reads TGTGCCAGCTCACCTCGGAATAGCAATCAGCCCCAGCATTTT. It encodes CASSPRNSNQPQHF.

The rearrangement uses TRBV5-1 and TRBJ1-2; 10 bases align to TRBD1. From germline, CDR1 is SGHRS and CDR2 YFSETQ. V shed 4 bases, J shed 4 bases, and the junction held 4 bases outside the gene matches. This CDR3 has 14 amino acids. Here the CDR3 reads CASSPRDRGYGYTF. The CDR3 DNA sequence: TGCGCCAGCAGCCCTCGGGACAGGGGCTATGGCTACACCTTC.

The J gene is TRBJ2-7, the V gene TRBV3-1 (or the pseudogene TRBV3-2); 8 bases fit TRBD1. This CDR3 region has 15 residues. CDR1 and CDR2 (germline): LGHDT, YNNKEL (reference sequence). The J segment lost 3 bases and the V segment lost 1 base, leaving 5 bases of the junction unmatched. The CDR3 sequence: CASSQASRGLYEQYF. The CDR3 bases are TGTGCCAGCAGCCAAGCGTCCAGGGGGCTCTACGAGCAGTACTTC.

V usage is TRBV13 and J usage is TRBJ2-7; D perhaps matches TRBD1 (5 bases). Germline CDR1 and CDR2: PRHDT and FYEKMQ (reference sequence). Trimming cost V 5 bases and J 7 bases, with 18 bases left between them. The length of the CDR3 is 14 residues. The DNA of the CDR3 is TGTGCCAGCAGCCTGGGGCCAGGAACGCGGGAGCAGTACTTC. Its protein product is CASSLGPGTREQYF. Filled out from reference TRBV13 and TRBJ2-7, the complete variable domain reads AAGVIQSPRHLIKEKRETATLKCYPIPRHDTVYWYQQGPGQDPQFLISFYEKMQSDKGSIPDRFSAQQFSDYHSELNMSSLELGDSALYFCASSLGPGTREQYFGPGTRLTVT.

The V and J genes are TRBV18 and TRBJ2-7; possibly TRBD2 for D (6 bases). The germline CDR1 and CDR2 sequences are KGHSH and LQKENI. V was cut by 3 bases and J by 3 bases, with 18 bases left in between. The CDR3 has 16 residues. The CDR3 sequence: CASSPQWGGTHYEQYF. Written as DNA, the CDR3 is TGTGCCAGCTCACCCCAATGGGGCGGGACCCACTACGAGCAGTACTTC.

V gene TRBV6-2 or TRBV6-3 combines with J gene TRBJ2-3; 7 nucleotides line up with TRBD2. The CDR3 has 16 residues. Looked up from germline, CDR1 is MNHEY and CDR2 is SVGEGT. V dropped 5 bases and J dropped 1; count of bases not matched to a gene: 9. This chain's CDR3 is CASSRSRGDGTDTQYF. CDR3 in DNA: TGTGCCAGCAGTCGCAGTCGGGGGGACGGCACAGATACGCAGTATTTT.

A few counts support this clone. The chain combines TRBV11-3 with TRBJ1-2; 7 bases match TRBD1. The CDR3 covers 18 residues. Germline CDR1 SGHNT, CDR2 YENEEA. Germline trimming cut 0 bases from V and 4 bases from J; bases unmatched to any gene: 14. The DNA of the CDR3 is TGTGCCAGCAGCTTAGAAGGGGGACAGCCGAACCGGGGCTATGGCTACACCTTC. This gives the protein CASSLEGGQPNRGYGYTF.

The chain recombines TRBV18 with TRBJ1-4, with D possibly TRBD1 on 5 matching bases. Trimming took 2 bases from V and 8 from J, leaving 15 bases between them. Per the germline V gene, CDR1 is KGHSH and CDR2 is LQKENI. CDR3 size: 15 residues. In DNA form, the CDR3 reads TGTGCCAGCTCACCAGGGGCCCAGGGTTGGGAAAAACTGTTTTTT. It codes for CASSPGAQGWEKLFF. Together with reference TRBV18 and TRBJ1-4, the CDR3 gives the full variable domain: NAGVMQNPRHLVRRRGQEARLRCSPMKGHSHVYWYRQLPEEGLKFMVYLQKENIIDESGMPKERFSAEFPKEGPSILRIQQVVRGDSAAYFCASSPGAQGWEKLFFGSGTQLSVL.

This clone has just a few counts. The chain joins TRBV5-1 to TRBJ1-3; no clear D. V lost 0 bases to trimming and J lost 7 bases, with 8 bases between them. The CDR3 extends over 13 amino acids. CDR1 is SGHRS, CDR2 YFSETQ, per germline. CDR3 sequence (DNA): TGCGCCAGCAGCTTGGGCGGGGAGAACACCATATATTTT. Protein: CASSLGGENTIYF.

The V call is TRBV6-5, the J call TRBJ2-2; 7 positions agree with TRBD1. With V trimmed by 6 bases and J by 0 bases, 4 bases remained unmatched. The CDR3 runs to 15 residues. Germline CDR1 MNHEY, CDR2 SVGAGI. The CDR3 bases are TGTGCCAGCAGAACCGGACAGGCGAACACCGGGGAGCTGTTTTTT. The encoded protein is CASRTGQANTGELFF.

V gene TRBV5-1 combines with J gene TRBJ1-3; tentative D call: TRBD1 (6 bases). Trimming cost V 0 bases and J 3 bases, with 10 bases left between them. This CDR3 spans 15 amino acids. CDR1 SGHRS and CDR2 YFSETQ come from the germline V gene. The CDR3 DNA reads TGCGCCAGCAGCTTGGCCGGGACACTTGGAAACACCATATATTTT. It is translated as CASSLAGTLGNTIYF.

V usage is TRBV6-5 and J usage is TRBJ1-2, with 10 nucleotides matching TRBD1. The length of the CDR3 is 15 residues. Looked up from germline, CDR1 is MNHEY and CDR2 is SVGAGI. Trimming removed 2 bases from V and 2 bases from J; junction bases left unmatched: 2. Here the CDR3 reads CASSYGTGANYGYTF. Written as DNA, the CDR3 is TGTGCCAGCAGTTACGGGACAGGGGCAAACTATGGCTACACCTTC.

The chain employs TRBV9 and TRBJ1-3; D may be TRBD1 (5 bases). The V gene's germline CDR1 is SGDLS and CDR2 YYNGEE. The CDR3 contains 16 residues. Trimming shortened V by 0 bases and J by 0 bases, and 10 bases separated the two germline ends. CDR3 DNA sequence: TGTGCCAGCAGCGTAGGGGACCTTCTCTCTGGAAACACCATATATTTT. Protein product: CASSVGDLLSGNTIYF.

V usage is TRBV11-2 and J usage is TRBJ1-1, with D unresolved. CDR3 length equals 14 residues. Germline loops: CDR1 SGHAT, CDR2 FQNNGV. V lost 0 bases, J lost 6 bases, and 11 bases lay in between. This CDR3 reads CASSLETYEAEAFF. In nucleotides, the CDR3 is TGTGCCAGCAGCTTAGAGACATATGAGGCTGAAGCTTTCTTT.

This chain links TRBV9 with TRBJ2-4, with a tentative D call TRBD1 (6 bases). V was clipped by 4 bases and J by 7 bases, with 15 bases between them. The CDR3 contains 14 residues. Germline V gene lookup returns CDR1 SGDLS and CDR2 YYNGEE. The CDR3 bases are TGTGCCAGCAGCTCCAAGACAGGCGAGAACATTCAGTACTTC. It codes for CASSSKTGENIQYF.

V gene TRBV6-5 combines with J gene TRBJ1-5; 9 nucleotides align to TRBD1. CDR3 length: 14 amino acids. Germline CDR1 reads MNHEY; CDR2 reads SVGAGI. V was pared by 6 bases and J by 7 bases, with 7 bases of the junction left unmatched. Here the CDR3 reads CASSPGQGGQPQHF. DNA for the CDR3: TGTGCCAGCAGCCCGGGACAGGGAGGCCAGCCCCAGCATTTT.

Here the CDR3 reads CASSLPGRKIGNTIYF. In DNA form, the CDR3 reads TGTGCCAGCAGTTTACCCGGACGGAAAATTGGAAACACCATATATTTT. This chain links TRBV28 with TRBJ1-3; no firm D call. There are 16 residues in the CDR3. The germline V gene has CDR1 MDHEN and CDR2 SYDVKM. V gave up 2 bases and J gave up 3 bases, with 14 bases separating them.

The chain is built from TRBV7-9 and TRBJ1-2; a weak D match, TRBD1 (5 bases). CDR3 length: 14 residues. Trimming took 1 base from V and 6 from J, leaving 12 bases between them. Per the germline V gene, CDR1 is SEHNR and CDR2 is FQNEAQ (reference sequence). The CDR3 protein is CASSLVGGKNGYTF. As DNA, the CDR3 is TGTGCCAGCAGCTTAGTCGGGGGAAAGAATGGCTACACCTTC. Full variable domain (remainder filled in from reference TRBV7-9 and TRBJ1-2): DTGVSQNPRHKITKRGQNVTFRCDPISEHNRLYWYRQTLGQGPEFLTYFQNEAQLEKSRLLSDRFSAERPKGSFSTLEIQRTEQGDSAMYLCASSLVGGKNGYTFGSGTRLTVV.

V usage is TRBV6-1 and J usage is TRBJ1-4; 8 bases are a match to TRBD1. Per germline, CDR1 MNHNS and CDR2 SASEGT. CDR3 length: 17 residues. Losses at the gene ends were 5 bases for V and 0 bases for J; bases not matched to a gene: 8. CDR3 DNA sequence: TGTGCCAGCAGTAAAGACAGGGGCGGCACAACTAATGAAAAACTGTTTTTT. Its protein product is CASSKDRGGTTNEKLFF.

This clone was seen once. The V and J genes are TRBV27 and TRBJ2-1; 10 positions agree with TRBD2. Looked up from germline, CDR1 is MNHEY and CDR2 is SMNVEV (reference sequence). V gave up 6 bases and J gave up 0 bases; unmatched junction bases: 2. The CDR3 spans 15 residues. The CDR3 DNA reads as TGTGCCAGCAGCCTAGCGGGGGCCTCCTACAATGAGCAGTTCTTC. Protein sequence: CASSLAGASYNEQFF.

This chain links TRBV5-1 with TRBJ2-1; 9 positions agree with TRBD1. There are 15 residues in the CDR3. Unmatched junction bases numbered 4, after V lost 2 bases and J lost 4 bases. Germline V CDR1 and CDR2: SGHRS, YFSETQ. The CDR3 bases are TGCGCCAGCAGCTTTACAGGGGGCTTTTACAATGAGCAGTTCTTC. Its translation is CASSFTGGFYNEQFF.

This clone occurred once. The rearrangement joins TRBV2 to TRBJ2-2; perhaps TRBD2 as D (7 bases). The germline V gene has CDR1 SNHLY and CDR2 FYNNEI. V was trimmed by 6 bases and J by 7 bases, leaving 12 bases between them. This CDR3 region has 13 residues. CDR3 region: CASRNREGGELFF. As DNA, the CDR3 is TGTGCCAGCAGAAACAGGGAGGGCGGGGAGCTGTTTTTT.

This chain links TRBV28 with TRBJ1-1; D ambiguous. Trimming took 2 bases from V and 11 from J, leaving 15 bases between them. The CDR3 runs to 13 residues. CDR1 and CDR2 (germline): MDHEN, SYDVKM. Written as DNA, the CDR3 is TGTGCCAGCAGTTTAGCATGGACCTTCGTGGCTTTCTTT. It yields the protein CASSLAWTFVAFF.

The chain is built from TRBV11-1 and TRBJ1-5; D unclear. The germline gives CDR1 SGHAT, CDR2 FQDESV (reference sequence). The ends were cut back, 1 base at V and 2 bases at J, with 3 bases in the middle. The CDR3 length is 13 residues. In DNA, the CDR3 is TGTGCCAGCAGCTTAGACGGCAATCAGCCCCAGCATTTT. It encodes CASSLDGNQPQHF.

The chain recombines TRBV29-1 with TRBJ2-1, with a tentative D call TRBD2 (6 bases). CDR1 and CDR2 (germline): SQVTM, ANQGSEA. The length of the CDR3 is 15 residues. The V and J ends lost 6 bases and 3 bases respectively, with 18 bases between them. CDR3 sequence (DNA): TGCAGCGTCGTCCATCTAAGGACTATCTACAATGAGCAGTTCTTC. The encoded protein is CSVVHLRTIYNEQFF.